A selection of T cell receptor beta chains follows, all from one sample in a study of cytomegalovirus exposure and HLA in healthy donors. Generated by immunoSEQ multiplex PCR, the TCRdb table keeps only in-frame clones and is missing some. The data show about 130,000 clones, around 96% seen once. The sequenced sample consisted of PBMCs. The receptors come from a man younger than 35 in good health and CMV-seronegative. Both conserved end residues are part of each CDR3. A D gene is named only where the DNA matches it firmly. A clone size is listed for some rows: how often the clone was seen (once, few, many), or a class if it is expanded.

j_call | clone_size | d_call | v_call | cdr3_aa | cdr3_nt
TRBJ1-1 | - | TRBD1 | TRBV15 | CATSREDRVGTEAFF | TGTGCCACCAGCAGAGAGGACAGGGTGGGCACTGAAGCTTTCTTT
TRBJ2-2 | once | - | TRBV5-5 | CASSLGLNTGELFF | TGTGCCAGCAGCTTGGGCCTAAACACCGGGGAGCTGTTTTTT
TRBJ2-3 | - | - | TRBV7-3 | CASSPGLRTDTQYF | TGTGCCAGCAGCCCGGGACTTCGCACAGATACGCAGTATTTT
TRBJ1-1 | - | - | TRBV4-3 | CASSQDTSERTEAFF | TGCGCCAGCAGCCAAGATACCAGCGAAAGGACTGAAGCTTTCTTT
TRBJ2-6 | - | - | TRBV30 | CACDISGANVLTF | TGTGCCTGCGACATTTCTGGGGCCAACGTCCTGACTTTC
TRBJ2-3 | - | - | TRBV18 | CASSPKASGQRQYF | TGTGCCAGCTCACCTAAAGCGTCCGGACAGCGACAGTATTTT
TRBJ2-3 | - | - | TRBV7-6 | CASSSSTGSTDTQYF | TGTGCCAGCAGCTCCTCGACAGGCAGCACAGATACGCAGTATTTT
TRBJ2-5 | - | TRBD1 | TRBV28 | CASSAMTGALQTQYF | TGTGCCAGCAGTGCCATGACAGGGGCGCTGCAGACCCAGTACTTC
TRBJ2-1 | - | TRBD2 | TRBV6-5 | CASSYGSGSYNEQFF | TGTGCCAGCAGTTACGGTAGCGGGTCTTACAATGAGCAGTTCTTC
TRBJ1-2 | - | - | TRBV4-3 | CASSQAQQGYGYTF | TGCGCCAGCAGCCAAGCCCAGCAGGGTTATGGCTACACCTTC
TRBJ2-1 | - | - | TRBV5-4 | CASSLGGSEQFF | TGTGCCAGCAGCTTGGGAGGCTCCGAGCAGTTCTTC
TRBJ2-7 | - | - | TRBV15 | CATSRVGAGQYF | TGTGCCACCAGCAGAGTCGGGGCGGGACAGTACTTC
TRBJ1-2 | - | - | TRBV6-5 | CASSYSGRANYGYTF | TGTGCCAGCAGTTACTCGGGGAGAGCTAACTATGGCTACACCTTC
TRBJ2-3 | - | - | TRBV27 | CASGDKYTDTQYF | TGTGCCAGCGGGGACAAGTACACAGATACGCAGTATTTT